Sequencing of this T cell receptor (beta chain) was carried out in a study of blood T cell repertoires in COVID-19. Whole-study context: COVID-19 samples collected from the United States, Italy and Spain covered acute and convalescent phases. T cells, B-cell-depleted T cells, or PBMCs provided the cDNA or gDNA that served as material.

V was trimmed by 4 bases and J by 4 bases, leaving 10 bases between them. The length of the CDR3 is 13 residues. CDR1 and CDR2 (germline): LNHDA, SQIVND (reference sequence). Original analysis: It was from reference gene primer amplification that nucleated cell counts were estimated. TCRdb keeps only in-frame clones here, not all; method: immunoSEQ multiplex PCR. V, J and clone size are those of that table, while D and trimming were read from the DNA. This table holds 100,000 or so clones, about 90% found once. Sequencing input: peripheral blood. The chain carries TRBV19 and TRBJ1-1; D is possibly TRBD1 (6 bases). This receptor was obtained from a woman aged 45-65 years in a cohort sampled during active COVID-19. DNA of the CDR3: TGTGCCAGTAGTACGATACAGGGCACTGAAGCTTTCTTT. Translating gives CASSTIQGTEAFF.